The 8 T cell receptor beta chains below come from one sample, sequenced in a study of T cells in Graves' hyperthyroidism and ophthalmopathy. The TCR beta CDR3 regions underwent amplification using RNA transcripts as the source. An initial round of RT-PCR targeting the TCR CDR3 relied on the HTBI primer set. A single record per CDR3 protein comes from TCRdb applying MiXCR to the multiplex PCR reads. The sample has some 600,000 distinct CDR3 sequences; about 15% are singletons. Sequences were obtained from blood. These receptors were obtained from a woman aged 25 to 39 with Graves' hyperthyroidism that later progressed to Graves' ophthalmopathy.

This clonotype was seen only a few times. The chain's CDR3 is CASSYLSGTGILDYGYTF. The DNA of the CDR3 is TGTGCCAGCAGTTACTTATCCGGGACAGGGATTCTCGACTATGGCTACACCTTC. The genes are TRBV27 and TRBJ1-2, with TRBD1 identical over 9 bases. CDR1 and CDR2 from the germline V gene are MNHEY and SMNVEV (reference sequence). V lost 4 bases to trimming and J lost 3 bases; unmatched junction nucleotides: 15. The CDR3 sequence is 18 residues long.

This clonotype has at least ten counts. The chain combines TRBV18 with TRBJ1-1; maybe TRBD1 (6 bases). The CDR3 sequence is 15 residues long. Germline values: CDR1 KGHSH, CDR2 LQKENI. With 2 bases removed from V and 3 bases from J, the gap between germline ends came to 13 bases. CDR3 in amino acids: CASSPGIGGDTEAFF. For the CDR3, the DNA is TGTGCCAGCTCACCAGGAATAGGGGGTGACACTGAAGCTTTCTTT.

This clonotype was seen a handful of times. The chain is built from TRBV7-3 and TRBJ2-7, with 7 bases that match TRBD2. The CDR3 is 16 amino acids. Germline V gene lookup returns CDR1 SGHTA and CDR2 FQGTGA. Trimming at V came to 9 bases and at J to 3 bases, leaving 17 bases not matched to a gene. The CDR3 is CARPPGWEGEGYEQYF. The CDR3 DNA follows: TGTGCCAGACCCCCGGGGTGGGAGGGAGAAGGCTACGAGCAGTACTTC.

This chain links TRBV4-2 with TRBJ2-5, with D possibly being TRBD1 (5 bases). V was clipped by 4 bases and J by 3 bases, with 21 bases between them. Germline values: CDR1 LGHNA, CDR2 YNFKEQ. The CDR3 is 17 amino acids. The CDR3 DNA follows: TGTGCCAGCAGCCCCCGAGAAGGGGCGGTGGTTGAAGAGACCCAGTACTTC. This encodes CASSPREGAVVEETQYF.

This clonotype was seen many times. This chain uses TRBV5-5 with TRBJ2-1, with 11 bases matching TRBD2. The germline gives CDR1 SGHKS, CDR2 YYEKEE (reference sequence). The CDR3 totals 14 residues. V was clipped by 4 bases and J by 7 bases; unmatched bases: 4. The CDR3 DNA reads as TGTGCCAGCAGCCGGACTAGCGGGCGAAATGAGCAGTTCTTC. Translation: CASSRTSGRNEQFF.

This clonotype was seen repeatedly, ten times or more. The CDR3 is CASSSGTGPLNIQYF. For the CDR3, the DNA is TGTGCCAGCAGTTCCGGGACAGGGCCCCTAAACATTCAGTACTTC. V is TRBV6-1 and J is TRBJ2-4; 9 bases align to TRBD1. V was clipped by 5 bases and J by 6 bases; unmatched bases: 8. This CDR3 is 15 amino acids long. Per the germline V gene, CDR1 is MNHNS and CDR2 is SASEGT.

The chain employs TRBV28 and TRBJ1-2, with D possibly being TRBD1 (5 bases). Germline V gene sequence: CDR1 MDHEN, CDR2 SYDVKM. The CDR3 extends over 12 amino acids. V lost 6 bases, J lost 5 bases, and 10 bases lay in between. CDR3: CASRPQEYGYTF. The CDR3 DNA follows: TGTGCCAGCAGACCACAGGAATATGGCTACACCTTC.

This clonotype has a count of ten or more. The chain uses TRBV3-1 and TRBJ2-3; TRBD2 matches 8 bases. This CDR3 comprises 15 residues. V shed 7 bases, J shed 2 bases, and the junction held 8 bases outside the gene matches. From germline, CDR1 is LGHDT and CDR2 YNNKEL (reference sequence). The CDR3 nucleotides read TGTGCCAGCACCATAGGCGGGAGGTACACAGATACGCAGTATTTT. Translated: CASTIGGRYTDTQYF.